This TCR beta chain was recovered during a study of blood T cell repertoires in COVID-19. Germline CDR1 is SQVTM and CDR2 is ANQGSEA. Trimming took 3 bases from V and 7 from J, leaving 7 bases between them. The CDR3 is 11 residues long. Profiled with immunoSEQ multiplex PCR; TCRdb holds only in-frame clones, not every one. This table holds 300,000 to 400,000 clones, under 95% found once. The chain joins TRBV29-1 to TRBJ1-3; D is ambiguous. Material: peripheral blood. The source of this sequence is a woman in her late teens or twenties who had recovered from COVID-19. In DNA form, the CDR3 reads TGCAGCGTTGAGGGCTTCAACACCATATATTTT. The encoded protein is CSVEGFNTIYF.